One sample yielded the 10 T cell receptor beta chains listed below, sequenced in a study of T cell responses to AZD1222 COVID-19 vaccine. Assay: immunoSEQ multiplex PCR; the TCRdb copy retains only in-frame clones and omits some. The sample has about 59,000 clones, 84% seen once. The sample here was peripheral blood, taken on day 0 of AZD1222 vaccination. The receptors here all came from an adult in good health.

The V and J genes are TRBV5-8 and TRBJ2-7, with TRBD1 matching over 7 bases. There are 14 residues in the CDR3. The trim removed 0 bases at V and 3 bases at J, leaving 3 bases unmatched. CDR1 is SGHTS, CDR2 YDEGEE, per germline. CDR3 sequence (DNA): TGTGCCAGCAGCTTGGGACAGGGTCACTACGAGCAGTACTTC. This encodes CASSLGQGHYEQYF.

The rearrangement links TRBV5-6 to TRBJ2-7; tentatively, D is TRBD1 (5 bases). The CDR3 extends over 14 amino acids. Germline values: CDR1 SGHDT, CDR2 YYEEEE. The ends were cut back, 1 base at V and 3 bases at J, with 11 bases in the middle. CDR3 protein: CASSLLGLGYEQYF. The DNA for the CDR3 is TGTGCCAGCAGCTTGCTGGGGCTAGGCTACGAGCAGTACTTC. Drawing the rest from reference TRBV5-6 and TRBJ2-7, the complete variable domain is DAGVTQSPTHLIKTRGQQVTLRCSPKSGHDTVSWYQQALGQGPQFIFQYYEEEERQRGNFPDRFSGHQFPNYSSELNVNALLLGDSALYLCASSLLGLGYEQYFGPGTRLTVT.

V and J are TRBV3-1 (or the pseudogene TRBV3-2) and TRBJ1-1; D gene uncertain. CDR3 length: 16 amino acids. With 0 bases removed from V and 1 base from J, the gap between germline ends came to 12 bases. Germline loops: CDR1 LGHDT, CDR2 YNNKEL (reference sequence). CDR3: CASSQDDWITNTEAFF. Written as DNA, the CDR3 is TGTGCCAGCAGCCAAGATGATTGGATAACGAACACTGAAGCTTTCTTT.

The chain couples TRBV12-3 or TRBV12-4 to TRBJ1-1; weak D call: TRBD1 (6 bases). The CDR3 totals 13 residues. Trimming took off 2 bases at V and 5 bases at J, with 9 bases between the two ends. Here the CDR3 DNA reads TGTGCCAGCAGTTTACAGGGGCGAACTGAAGCTTTCTTT. Encoded protein: CASSLQGRTEAFF.

V gene TRBV4-2 combines with J gene TRBJ2-2, with D perhaps TRBD2 (5 bases). Trimming took 0 bases from V and 3 from J, leaving 8 bases between them. Germline assignment: CDR1 LGHNA and CDR2 YNFKEQ. CDR3 length equals 15 residues. The DNA for the CDR3 is TGTGCCAGCAGCCAAGAATTGGGAGACACCGGGGAGCTGTTTTTT. It codes for CASSQELGDTGELFF.

The genes are TRBV5-1 and TRBJ1-2; D is ambiguous. V lost 4 bases and J lost 5, with 12 bases in between. Germline CDR1 SGHRS, CDR2 YFSETQ. The CDR3 is 13 residues long. The CDR3 DNA reads TGCGCCAGCAGCCCCGGACGGCTATATGGCTACACCTTC. Amino acid sequence: CASSPGRLYGYTF.

The J gene is TRBJ1-3, the V gene TRBV7-9; 7 bases are shared with TRBD1. The CDR3 covers 16 residues. Germline loops: CDR1 SEHNR, CDR2 FQNEAQ (reference sequence). The V segment lost 5 bases and the J segment 2 bases; nucleotides outside the gene matches: 9. The CDR3 here is CASSRRQGTTGNTIYF. CDR3 DNA sequence: TGTGCCAGCAGCCGACGACAGGGAACGACTGGAAACACCATATATTTT. The full variable domain, its missing parts supplied by reference TRBV7-9 and TRBJ1-3, is DTGVSQNPRHKITKRGQNVTFRCDPISEHNRLYWYRQTLGQGPEFLTYFQNEAQLEKSRLLSDRFSAERPKGSFSTLEIQRTEQGDSAMYLCASSRRQGTTGNTIYFGEGSWLTVV.

The chain carries TRBV2 and TRBJ1-2; maybe TRBD1 (5 bases). Trimming shortened V by 6 bases and J by 5 bases, and 13 bases separated the two germline ends. CDR1 is SNHLY and CDR2 is FYNNEI in the germline V gene. The CDR3 spans 13 residues. The CDR3 reads CASRSQGDYGYTF. CDR3 nucleotides: TGTGCCAGCAGGAGCCAGGGAGATTATGGCTACACCTTC. The entire variable domain, with the rest obtained from reference TRBV2 and TRBJ1-2, is as follows: EPEVTQTPSHQVTQMGQEVILRCVPISNHLYFYWYRQILGQKVEFLVSFYNNEISEKSEIFDDQFSVERPDGSNFTLKIRSTKLEDSAMYFCASRSQGDYGYTFGSGTRLTVV.

The V and J genes are TRBV7-6 and TRBJ1-1; D is ambiguous. Looked up from germline, CDR1 is SGHVS and CDR2 is FNYEAQ. With 4 bases removed from V and 7 bases from J, the gap between germline ends came to 16 bases. CDR3 length: 14 residues. CDR3: CASSSDGRAGEAFF. The CDR3 DNA follows: TGTGCCAGCAGCTCGGACGGGCGGGCTGGTGAAGCTTTCTTT.

The chain joins TRBV29-1 to TRBJ1-2; TRBD1 agrees at 10 bases. Germline lookup yields CDR1 SQVTM and CDR2 ANQGSEA. This CDR3 spans 13 amino acids. Germline trimming cut 5 bases from V and 4 bases from J; bases unmatched to any gene: 4. The CDR3 loop is CSVPGQGLYGYTF. The CDR3 nucleotides are TGCAGCGTTCCGGGACAGGGGCTCTATGGCTACACCTTC.